What follows is one T cell receptor beta chain and its context. Its antigen has not been determined. Base qualities are not at hand, and no much larger clone is one base apart. The CDR3 regions of human TCRbeta chains were analyzed by immunosequencing. The authors processed their data as follows. Repertoire TCRs were matched against a reference library of SARS-CoV-2-specific TCRs generated with the MIRA antigen-specificity platform. Breadth was defined as the fraction of unique TCRs that were SARS-CoV-2-associated, and depth was defined as the fraction of total T cells that were SARS-CoV-2-associated. Each spike-specific TCR was assigned to its reactive spike region and to a CD4 or CD8 class using the MIRA data. Log10-transformed breadth and depth values were compared by one-way ANOVA with Sidak's multiple comparisons tests. TCRdb mirrors the immuneACCESS table, restricted to in-frame sequences. Some clones are absent from its copies; in checked studies, under half trace to an unresolved V gene, and the reason for the others is unknown. The V and J calls and the clone size are those of that table, but D and trimming were determined from the DNA. This sample holds 100,000 to 130,000 clones; roughly 87% were observed only once. Around 4.4% of the sample comes from the top ten.

The entry originates in a study of T cell responses to AZD1222 COVID-19 vaccine (dated by TCRdb to about 2021). General notes on the study: Because spike-specific TCR depth and breadth did not differ between the two schedules, AZD1222 recipients who got a second dose at roughly 4 weeks were pooled with those who got a second dose at roughly 12 weeks. A total of over 230 trial participants underwent TCR sequencing, of whom nearly 210 had received two doses of AZD1222 and some 25 had received two doses of the MenACWY control vaccine. Trial participants were enrolled by age into subgroups of 18-55, 56-69 and 70-plus years, and about 150, 27 and 61 TCR-sequenced participants, respectively, were included in these subgroups.

Overall results and qualifications from the work: A significant rise in spike-specific TCR breadth and depth was observed after two AZD1222 doses relative to day 0 and relative to MenACWY recipients. Conclusions about previously exposed vaccinees are limited because only five to seven AZD1222 recipients were SARS-CoV-2 seropositive at baseline. The vaccine-associated CD4 TCRs covered the entire spike protein, and the dominant responses fell in regions 160-218 and 743-854. The 56-69-year group was small, and its depth increase did not reach significance, likely because of low power. Because no day 14 peak-response samples were available, repertoires were characterized only after the peak T cell response. Participants were mostly white British, with more females than males. The authors suggested clonal diversity may have been underestimated. Epitopes outside the regions mutated in the B.1.351 and B.1.1.7 variants were reportedly recognized by nearly half of the unique spike-specific TCRs.

CDR1 and CDR2 (SGHRS, YFSETQ) derive from the germline V gene. V trim: 4 bases; J trim: 0 bases; unmatched bases: 7. Inclusive of the bounding cysteine and phenylalanine, the CDR3 is 16 residues long. CDR3 DNA only is kept here, 48 bases in frame from base 1. The time point tag for this specimen amounts to: baseline before first vaccination. Samples from vaccinated people were obtained from the UK trials COV001 and COV002, which included a single-blind randomized controlled phase 2/3 trial of AZD1222 (ChAdOx1 nCoV-19) in healthy adults. For TCRbeta chain sequencing, PBMC samples from trial participants were taken at day 0 and at day 28 after the second dose.

The chain links TRBV5-1 with TRBJ2-3, with 8 bases in between that match TRBD1. The source material was peripheral blood, sampled on day 0 of AZD1222 vaccination. The source of this sequence is an adult in good health. The CDR3 reads as follows: CASSLPTGVSTDTQYF. DNA sequence: TGCGCCAGCAGCCTACCGACAGGGGTCAGCACAGATACGCAGTATTTT.